This TCR beta chain was captured by sequencing in a study of naive and memory T cell subsets. Two oligonucleotides, mixed equimolar, formed the beta constant-region primer covering TRBC1 and TRBC2. One entry per CDR3 protein results from TCRdb running MiXCR on the UMI-ligation and nested PCR reads. The sample comprises about 85,000 distinct CDR3 sequences, around 13% of which are singletons, and 0.75% to 0.95% rests with the top ten. Sequenced material: central memory CD4+ T cells from blood. The sequence came from a human donor in good health.

For the CDR3, the DNA is TGTGCCAGCAGCTTGGTTTCTAGCGGGAGCCAGTTCTTC. Translating it yields CASSLVSSGSQFF. The V and J genes are TRBV5-4 and TRBJ2-1, with 10 bases matching TRBD2. The CDR3 runs to 13 residues. J gave up 13 bases and V 0 bases, and 4 bases lay outside the gene matches. CDR1 is SGHNT and CDR2 is YYREEE in the germline V gene (reference sequence).